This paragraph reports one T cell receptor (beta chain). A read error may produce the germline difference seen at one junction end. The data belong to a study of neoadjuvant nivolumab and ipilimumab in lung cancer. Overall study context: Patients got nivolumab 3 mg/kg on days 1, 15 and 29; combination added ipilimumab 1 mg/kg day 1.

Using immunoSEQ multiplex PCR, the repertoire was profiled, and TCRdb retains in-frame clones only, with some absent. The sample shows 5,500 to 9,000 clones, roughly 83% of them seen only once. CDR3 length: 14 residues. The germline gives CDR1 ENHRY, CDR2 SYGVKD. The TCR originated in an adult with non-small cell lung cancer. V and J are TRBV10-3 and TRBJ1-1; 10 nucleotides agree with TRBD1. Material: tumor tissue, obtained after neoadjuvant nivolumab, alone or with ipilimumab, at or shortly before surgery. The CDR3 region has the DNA TGTGCCATCACCGGGCCGGGACAGGGGTTAAAGCTCTCCTTT. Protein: CAITGPGQGLKLSF.